A selection of T cell receptor beta chains follows, all from one sample in a study of blood T cells in healthy people across ages. TCRdb re-analysed the 5' RACE reads in MiXCR, keeping a single row per CDR3 protein. The table has approximately 700,000 distinct CDR3 sequences, about 30% seen once. Sequencing was performed on blood. The receptor source for this set is a woman at least 80 years old in good health. Each CDR3 is given with its conserved first and last residue. Each record gives: V gene, clone size, D gene, J gene, CDR3 DNA, CDR3 protein. A D gene is named only where the DNA matches it firmly. Clone size is shown for a subset of rows, as once, few, many or a class of expanded clone.

>TRBV9|once|TRBD1|TRBJ2-1
TGTGCCAGCAGTCCCGGGGACAGTCCGAATGAGCAGTTCTTC
CASSPGDSPNEQFF
>TRBV29-1|-|TRBD1|TRBJ1-2
TGCAGCGTTGACACCGGGACAGGGGTCTATGGCTACACCTTC
CSVDTGTGVYGYTF
>TRBV11-2|many|-|TRBJ2-3
TGTGCCAGCAGCTTAGGTCGCACAGATACGCAGTATTTT
CASSLGRTDTQYF
>TRBV5-4|many|-|TRBJ2-7
TGTGCCAGCAGCTCGACGGTCTCCTACGAGCAGTACTTC
CASSSTVSYEQYF
>TRBV29-1|many|-|TRBJ2-7
TGCAGCGTTGCGGAGGGGACGCGCGAGCAGTACTTC
CSVAEGTREQYF
>TRBV5-1|many|-|TRBJ2-7
TGCGCCAGCACCTGGGGCCCTAGTGGATCCTCCTACGAGCAGTACTTC
CASTWGPSGSSYEQYF
>TRBV12-5|many|-|TRBJ2-3
TGTGCTAGTGGTCAGGGGTCCCATACGCAGTATTTT
CASGQGSHTQYF
>TRBV24-1|-|TRBD2|TRBJ2-7
TGTGCCACCAGCCCGCGGGAGGGTTTTGACGAGCAGTACTTC
CATSPREGFDEQYF
>TRBV29-1|-|-|TRBJ2-3
TGCAGCGTTGAAGTGGGGGCCTCCACAGATACGCAGTATTTT
CSVEVGASTDTQYF
>TRBV12-3/TRBV12-4|once|TRBD1|TRBJ1-4
TGTGCCAGCACTCCGGGACAGCATGAAAAACTGTTTTTT
CASTPGQHEKLFF
>TRBV6-5|many|-|TRBJ1-2
TGTGCCAGCGGGGGGGTAGGGGTCTATGGCTACACCTTC
CASGGVGVYGYTF
>TRBV7-9|-|-|TRBJ2-7
TGTGCCAGCAGCCCACTTCGGGGTAAATCCTACGAGCAGTACTTC
CASSPLRGKSYEQYF
>TRBV6-5|many|-|TRBJ1-1
TGTGCCAGCAGTTACAGGGAGGCCACTGAAGCTTTCTTT
CASSYREATEAFF
>TRBV3-1|-|TRBD2|TRBJ2-7
TGTGCCAGCAGCCGAGCGGGGGGGCGGTACGAGCAGTACTTC
CASSRAGGRYEQYF
>TRBV30|-|-|TRBJ2-1
TGTGCCTGGAGTGAAGCCATACTCTACAATGAGCAGTTCTTC
CAWSEAILYNEQFF
>TRBV5-1|-|TRBD1|TRBJ2-7
TGCGCCAGCAGCTCCCGGGACAGATACGAGCAGTACTTC
CASSSRDRYEQYF
>TRBV3-1|-|TRBD1|TRBJ1-1
TGTGCCAGCAGCCACGATACCGGACAGGGGGAAACTTTCTTT
CASSHDTGQGETFF
>TRBV7-2|-|-|TRBJ1-6
TGTGCCAGCAGCTTGCGACAGAGAAATTCACCCCTCCACTTT
CASSLRQRNSPLHF
>TRBV29-1|-|TRBD2|TRBJ2-7
TGCAGCGTTGTGTTCTGGGGGGGGGATTACGAGCAGTACTTC
CSVVFWGGDYEQYF
>TRBV7-2|many|TRBD2|TRBJ2-5
TGTGCCAGCAGCTTATTAGCGGGGGGGCAGACCCAGTACTTC
CASSLLAGGQTQYF
>TRBV7-3|many|-|TRBJ2-1
TGTGCCAGCAGCTTAGGGTCCAGCGGACCCAATGAGCAGTTCTTC
CASSLGSSGPNEQFF
>TRBV11-2|many|TRBD2|TRBJ2-5
TGTGCCAGCAGTCCCGCCCGGGAGGTTGAGGTGACCCAGTACTTC
CASSPAREVEVTQYF
>TRBV6-1|-|-|TRBJ2-3
TGTGCCAGCAGTAAACAACAGGCTAGCACAGATACGCAGTATTTT
CASSKQQASTDTQYF
>TRBV10-3|-|-|TRBJ2-1
TGTGCCATCAGGGGGCCAGGGAATGAGCAGTTCTTC
CAIRGPGNEQFF
>TRBV18|many|-|TRBJ2-3
TGTGCCAGCTCACCACGAAACACAGATACGCAGTATTTT
CASSPRNTDTQYF
>TRBV13|few|-|TRBJ2-5
TGTGCCAGCAGCCCAAGCGGGCGACAAGAGACCCAGTACTTC
CASSPSGRQETQYF
>TRBV2|once|TRBD2|TRBJ2-1
TGTGCCAGCATGCGGGAGGCGGCCTACAATGGGCAGTTCTTC
CASMREAAYNGQFF
>TRBV27|many|TRBD1|TRBJ2-7
TGTGCCAGCAGTTTAAGTCCCCAGGGGGCGTACGAGCAGTACTTC
CASSLSPQGAYEQYF
>TRBV7-2|-|-|TRBJ2-7
TGTGCCAGCAGCTTAGCTGTAAGGGACATTGTGTACGAGCAGTACTTC
CASSLAVRDIVYEQYF
>TRBV20-1|many|-|TRBJ2-5
TGCAGTGCTGTAGATAGGGGGGGCCAAGAGACCCAGTACTTC
CSAVDRGGQETQYF
>TRBV28|many|-|TRBJ2-1
TGTGCCAGCTTGCGGTGGCAGGAGCAGTTCTTC
CASLRWQEQFF
>TRBV9|-|TRBD1|TRBJ1-1
TGTGCCAGCAGCGTTATAGGGGGCGCCGAAGCTTTCTTT
CASSVIGGAEAFF
>TRBV28|many|-|TRBJ1-5
TGTGCCAGCACCGACGGAGGGGTACGTCAGCCCCAGCATTTT
CASTDGGVRQPQHF
>TRBV28|-|-|TRBJ1-5
TGTGCCAGCAGTTATTCCCCCGGGACAATGCCCAATCAGCCCCAGCATTTT
CASSYSPGTMPNQPQHF
>TRBV7-6|-|-|TRBJ2-2
TGTGCCAGCAGCTTTAGACCAGACACCGGGGAGCTGTTTTTT
CASSFRPDTGELFF
>TRBV5-1|-|-|TRBJ2-1
TGCGCCAGCAGCTTGCGGGGGGCAGGGTACAATGAGCAGTTCTTC
CASSLRGAGYNEQFF
>TRBV18|many|-|TRBJ2-1
TGTGCCAGCTCACCAAAGTGGGACAATGAGCAGTTCTTC
CASSPKWDNEQFF
>TRBV10-3|-|-|TRBJ2-3
TGTGCCATCAGTATAGGCTACCGAGACACAGATACGCAGTATTTT
CAISIGYRDTDTQYF
>TRBV20-1|-|-|TRBJ2-1
TGCAGTGCTAGGGGGGGCTCCGGTGGCCATGAGCAGTTCTTC
CSARGGSGGHEQFF
>TRBV28|few|TRBD1|TRBJ1-1
TGTGCCAGCAGTGCAACCGGGACAGGGGGTAGGGTCACTGAAGCTTTCTTT
CASSATGTGGRVTEAFF
>TRBV7-2|-|TRBD1|TRBJ2-1
TGTGCCAGCAGCCAACAGGGGTATTTCTACAATGAGCAGTTCTTC
CASSQQGYFYNEQFF
>TRBV11-2|many|TRBD2|TRBJ2-7
TGTGCCAGCAGCTTAGGACTAGCGGGGAAGGACGAGCAGTACTTC
CASSLGLAGKDEQYF
>TRBV6-1|-|TRBD1|TRBJ2-7
TGTGCCAGCAGTGCCGGGGACAGGGGAATGTGCGACGAGCAGTACTTC
CASSAGDRGMCDEQYF